This TCR beta chain was found in a study of monozygotic twins with inflammatory bowel disease. cDNA for TCRalpha and TCRbeta was amplified by nested PCRs of about 15 then around 9 cycles. Reanalyzing the 5' RACE reads, TCRdb keeps one entry per CDR3 protein, without DNA. In all, the sample yields around 40,000 distinct CDR3 sequences. The CDR3 spans 15 residues. Germline lookup yields CDR1 SNHLY and CDR2 FYNNEI. This clonotype was obtained from a human donor with ulcerative colitis or Crohn's disease, or a healthy co-twin of an affected twin (not recorded which). The rearrangement joins TRBV2 to TRBJ1-1. Sequencing was done on a sample of blood. CDR3 residues: CASSESAVMNTEAFF.